The T cell receptor beta chain under discussion was sequenced for a study of spatial heterogeneity in lung cancer. About the research overall: Strong correlation was found between tumor-region TCR transcript counts and a T cell module score from matched bulk RNA-seq. Combinations of a unique TCR and a UMI were tallied in raw reads, and on average each appeared more than ten times. Study-wide results and caveats: Numbers of ubiquitous and regional expanded TCRs tracked ubiquitous and regional nonsynonymous mutation counts, respectively. The study found that expanded intratumoral alpha and beta TCR counts tracked tumor mutation counts.

From the 5' RACE reads, TCRdb called clonotypes with MiXCR, one entry per CDR3 protein. Of 25,000 to 30,000 distinct CDR3 sequences in the sample, just over 7% were seen once. The CDR3 extends over 14 amino acids. CDR1 and CDR2 from the germline V gene are LGHNA and YNFKEQ. V gave up 4 bases and J gave up 1 base, with 10 bases separating them. Time point reported: sample taken at primary tumor resection. Frozen PBMC, nontumor lung or tumor provided whole RNA, which was sequenced unsorted. At least ten counts were recorded for this clonotype. Its antigen is still unknown. The V call is TRBV4-2, the J call TRBJ1-1; unclear D gene. Sequencing used lung tumor tissue, obtained at surgery. The sequence derives from a male donor with early-stage non-small cell lung cancer. In DNA form, the CDR3 reads TGTGCCAGCAGCCGGTCGCAGGCGAACACTGAAGCTTTCTTT. Amino acid sequence: CASSRSQANTEAFF.